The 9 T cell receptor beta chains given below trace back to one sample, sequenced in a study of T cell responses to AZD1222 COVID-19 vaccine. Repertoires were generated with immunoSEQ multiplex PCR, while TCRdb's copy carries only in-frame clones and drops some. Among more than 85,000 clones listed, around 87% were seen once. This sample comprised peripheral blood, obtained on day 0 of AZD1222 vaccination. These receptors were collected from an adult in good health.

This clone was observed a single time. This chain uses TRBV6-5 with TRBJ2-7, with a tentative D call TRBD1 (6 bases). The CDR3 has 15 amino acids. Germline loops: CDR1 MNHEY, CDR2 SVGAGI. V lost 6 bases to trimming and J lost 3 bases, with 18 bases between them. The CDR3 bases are TGTGCCAGCAGCCGAACTCCCGGGACAAGCTACGAGCAGTACTTC. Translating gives CASSRTPGTSYEQYF.

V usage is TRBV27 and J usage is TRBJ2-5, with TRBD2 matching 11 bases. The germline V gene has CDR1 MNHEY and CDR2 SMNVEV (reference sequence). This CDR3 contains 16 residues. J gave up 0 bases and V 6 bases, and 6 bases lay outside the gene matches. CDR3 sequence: CASRTRLAGNQETQYF. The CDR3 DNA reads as TGTGCCAGCAGAACTCGACTAGCGGGGAACCAAGAGACCCAGTACTTC.

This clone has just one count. CDR3 protein: CASSQEGNSPLHF. The CDR3 coding sequence is TGCGCCAGCAGCCAAGAGGGAAATTCACCCCTCCACTTT. V is TRBV4-3 and J is TRBJ1-6; D remains unclear. The ends were cut back, 0 bases at V and 7 bases at J, with 4 bases in the middle. CDR3 length equals 13 residues. The V gene's germline CDR1 is LGHNA and CDR2 YSLEER.

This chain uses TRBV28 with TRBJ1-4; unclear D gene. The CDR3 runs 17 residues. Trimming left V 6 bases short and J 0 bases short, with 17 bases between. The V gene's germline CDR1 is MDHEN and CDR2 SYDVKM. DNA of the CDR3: TGTGCCAGCAGGCTGAAAGCGTGGGCTTCAACTAATGAAAAACTGTTTTTT. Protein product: CASRLKAWASTNEKLFF.

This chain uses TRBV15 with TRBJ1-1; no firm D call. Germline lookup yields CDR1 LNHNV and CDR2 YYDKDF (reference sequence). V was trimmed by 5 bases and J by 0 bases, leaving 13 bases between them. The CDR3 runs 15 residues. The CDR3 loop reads CATSQNDIMNTEAFF. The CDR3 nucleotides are TGTGCCACCAGCCAGAACGACATAATGAACACTGAAGCTTTCTTT.

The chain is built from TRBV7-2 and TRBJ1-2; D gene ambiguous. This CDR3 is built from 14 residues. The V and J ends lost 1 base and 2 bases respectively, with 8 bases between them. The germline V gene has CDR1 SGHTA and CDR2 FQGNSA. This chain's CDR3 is CASSLGGRNYGYTF. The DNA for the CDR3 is TGTGCCAGCAGCTTAGGCGGCAGGAACTATGGCTACACCTTC.

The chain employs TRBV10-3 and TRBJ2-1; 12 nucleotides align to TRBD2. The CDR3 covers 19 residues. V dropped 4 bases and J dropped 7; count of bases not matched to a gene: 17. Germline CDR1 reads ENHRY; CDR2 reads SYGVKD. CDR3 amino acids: CAISVPPGLAGPSRNEQFF. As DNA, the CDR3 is TGTGCCATCAGTGTCCCCCCCGGACTAGCGGGACCGTCTAGGAATGAGCAGTTCTTC.

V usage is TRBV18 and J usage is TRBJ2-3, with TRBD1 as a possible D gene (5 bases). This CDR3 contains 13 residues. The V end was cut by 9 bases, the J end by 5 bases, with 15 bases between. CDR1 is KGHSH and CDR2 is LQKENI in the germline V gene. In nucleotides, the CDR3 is TGTGCCAGTAACCCGACAGTCCTAGATACGCAGTATTTT. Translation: CASNPTVLDTQYF.

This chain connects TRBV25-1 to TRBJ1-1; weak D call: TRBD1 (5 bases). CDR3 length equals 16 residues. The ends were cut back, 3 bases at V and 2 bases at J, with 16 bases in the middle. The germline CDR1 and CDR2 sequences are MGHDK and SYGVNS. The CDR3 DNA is TGTGCCAGCAGTGATTCCAGAGGGGAAGTAAACACTGAAGCTTTCTTT. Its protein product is CASSDSRGEVNTEAFF.